This T cell receptor beta chain was identified during a study of CD8 T cells in Susac syndrome. Germline CDR1 DFQATT, CDR2 SNEGSKA (reference sequence). This CDR3 region has 14 residues. V lost 5 bases, J lost 0 bases, and 12 bases lay in between. The CD8+ and CD4+ T cells were isolated magnetically using a negative isolation approach, whereas the TEMRA cells were enriched by FACS. RNA, at about 0.45 to 1 ug, was reverse transcribed with random hexamers. TCRdb re-called the immunoSEQ multiplex PCR reads through MiXCR, storing one row per CDR3 protein. The table shows some 77,000 distinct CDR3 sequences, with 93% occurring only once.

This chain joins TRBV20-1 and TRBJ2-3; D is perhaps TRBD2 (5 bases). The TCR originated in a human donor with Susac syndrome. Sequenced input: CD4+ T cells from PBMCs. The CDR3 nucleotides are TGCAGTGCTCTGAGGCCGGGAAGCACAGATACGCAGTATTTT. Translated, it gives CSALRPGSTDTQYF.